One sample yielded the 24 T cell receptor beta chains listed below, sequenced in a study of blood T cell repertoires in COVID-19 (dated by TCRdb to about 2020). To prepare the library, the immunoSEQ multiplex PCR assay was applied. TCRdb's version of the immuneACCESS table is confined to in-frame rearrangements and falls short of the full clone set. An unresolved V gene accounts for under half of the shortfall where checked; the remainder is of unknown origin. This sample comprises hundreds of thousands of clones, 75% to 90% of them detected only once. The ten largest clones represent less than 2.5% of the sample. Sequenced sample: PBMCs or T cells enriched from blood (not recorded which). These receptors originate from a young woman who had recovered from COVID-19.

The gene calls are TRBV9 and TRBJ2-1, with TRBD2 as a possible D gene (6 bases). The CDR3 is made up of 15 amino acids. V shed 0 bases and J shed 4 bases, with 11 bases lying between them. From germline, CDR1 is SGDLS and CDR2 YYNGEE. The DNA for the CDR3 is TGTGCCAGCAGCGTAGACTTTGGGGGGTACAATGAGCAGTTCTTC. Its protein product is CASSVDFGGYNEQFF.

V is TRBV6-5 and J is TRBJ1-2, with D possibly TRBD1 on 5 matching bases. V lost 4 bases to trimming and J lost 4 bases, with 13 bases between them. The CDR3 contains 14 residues. The germline CDR1 and CDR2 sequences are MNHEY and SVGAGI. For the CDR3, the DNA is TGTGCCAGCAGTTTCGACAGCATTAGCTATGGCTACACCTTC. This sequence encodes CASSFDSISYGYTF.

The rearrangement uses TRBV5-1 and TRBJ2-1; weak D call: TRBD2 (5 bases). The CDR3 sequence is 12 residues long. The V and J ends lost 5 bases and 7 bases respectively, with 10 bases between them. Germline V gene data show CDR1 as SGHRS and CDR2 as YFSETQ. CDR3 protein: CASRGLTNEQFF. The CDR3 DNA reads as TGCGCCAGCAGAGGACTCACGAATGAGCAGTTCTTC. Full variable domain (outside the CDR3, taken from reference TRBV5-1 and TRBJ2-1): KAGVTQTPRYLIKTRGQQVTLSCSPISGHRSVSWYQQTPGQGLQFLFEYFSETQRNKGNFPGRFSGRQFSNSRSEMNVSTLELGDSALYLCASRGLTNEQFFGPGTRLTVL.

The V and J genes are TRBV5-1 and TRBJ2-3; D is perhaps TRBD1 (5 bases). V lost 2 bases to trimming and J lost 6 bases, with 16 bases between them. CDR1 is SGHRS and CDR2 is YFSETQ in the germline V gene. This CDR3 comprises 15 residues. In DNA form, the CDR3 reads TGCGCCAGCAGCTTCCTCGGTCAGGGCCCGGATACGCAGTATTTT. Translated, it gives CASSFLGQGPDTQYF.

This chain uses TRBV5-1 with TRBJ2-2; 9 bases align to TRBD2. The CDR3 has 14 amino acids. With V trimmed by 1 base and J by 7 bases, 2 bases remained unmatched. In germline, CDR1 is SGHRS, CDR2 YFSETQ. The CDR3 reads CASSLMTSGGELFF. The CDR3 bases are TGCGCCAGCAGCTTGATGACTAGCGGCGGGGAGCTGTTTTTT.

CDR3 sequence: CASSSRETQYF. The CDR3, as DNA: TGTGCCAGTAGTTCGAGGGAGACCCAGTACTTC. V gene TRBV19 combines with J gene TRBJ2-5; no definite D call. The V and J ends lost 5 bases and 5 bases respectively, with 6 bases between them. This CDR3 region has 11 residues. In germline, CDR1 is LNHDA, CDR2 SQIVND (reference sequence).

This chain joins TRBV6-5 and TRBJ2-1; 12 bases map to TRBD2. Per germline, CDR1 MNHEY and CDR2 SVGAGI. The CDR3 contains 15 residues. The V segment lost 4 bases and the J segment 4 bases; nucleotides outside the gene matches: 2. CDR3 region: CASSSLAGGYNEQFF. The CDR3 DNA follows: TGTGCCAGCAGTTCTCTAGCGGGGGGGTACAATGAGCAGTTCTTC.

The chain has TRBV5-6 and TRBJ1-6; D may be TRBD1 (6 bases). This CDR3 has 16 residues. Trimming removed 0 bases at V and 8 bases at J, with 15 bases between. Germline-derived CDR1 and CDR2 are SGHDT and YYEEEE. CDR3 in DNA: TGTGCCAGCAGCTTGGGAATAGGGACATCGGATTCACCCCTCCACTTT. Protein product: CASSLGIGTSDSPLHF. The full variable domain, its missing parts supplied by reference TRBV5-6 and TRBJ1-6, is DAGVTQSPTHLIKTRGQQVTLRCSPKSGHDTVSWYQQALGQGPQFIFQYYEEEERQRGNFPDRFSGHQFPNYSSELNVNALLLGDSALYLCASSLGIGTSDSPLHFGNGTRLTVT.

The rearrangement uses TRBV18 and TRBJ2-2, with D possibly TRBD1 on 5 matching bases. Trimming removed 0 bases from V and 5 bases from J, with 10 bases in between. CDR3 length: 15 amino acids. CDR1 is KGHSH, CDR2 LQKENI, per germline. CDR3 nucleotide sequence: TGTGCCAGCTCACCACCGAAGGGGAAAACCGGGGAGCTGTTTTTT. It is translated as CASSPPKGKTGELFF.

V usage is TRBV20-1 and J usage is TRBJ1-2; D gene uncertain. Germline CDR1 and CDR2: DFQATT and SNEGSKA (reference sequence). V dropped 3 bases and J dropped 8 bases, with 25 bases sitting between them. The CDR3 is 16 residues long. CDR3 protein: CSASSGGPLSSGGYTF. CDR3 bases: TGCAGTGCTAGTAGTGGTGGGCCTCTCTCCTCCGGCGGCTACACCTTC.

The chain has TRBV18 and TRBJ1-2, with TRBD1 matching over 8 bases. J lost 8 bases, V lost 3 bases, and 5 bases had no gene match. The germline gives CDR1 KGHSH, CDR2 LQKENI. This CDR3 is built from 13 residues. The CDR3 loop is CASSPVSGGGYTF. The CDR3, as DNA: TGTGCCAGCTCACCGGTGTCAGGGGGCGGCTACACCTTC.

The chain combines TRBV5-1 with TRBJ1-2; weak D call: TRBD1 (6 bases). Trimming took off 4 bases at V and 8 bases at J, with 27 bases between the two ends. The CDR3 loop spans 17 amino acids. CDR1 SGHRS and CDR2 YFSETQ come from the germline V gene. CDR3 DNA sequence: TGCGCCAGCAGCCCACACTCAACCGGGACACGTATAGGGGGCTACACCTTC. It specifies CASSPHSTGTRIGGYTF.

The chain joins TRBV6-5 to TRBJ1-2; 12 bases match TRBD1. CDR1 MNHEY and CDR2 SVGAGI come from the germline V gene. The J segment lost 6 bases and the V segment lost 7 bases, leaving 6 bases of the junction unmatched. This CDR3 has 14 residues. The DNA of the CDR3 is TGTGCCAGCATGGGGACAGGGGGCGCGGATGGCTACACCTTC. It codes for CASMGTGGADGYTF.

The chain has TRBV2 and TRBJ2-1; no reliable D call. Trimming removed 7 bases from V and 6 bases from J, with 13 bases in between. Germline V lookup: CDR1 SNHLY, CDR2 FYNNEI. The CDR3 has 13 amino acids. CDR3 loop: CASTLYSVNEQFF. The CDR3 DNA follows: TGTGCCAGCACCCTGTACTCTGTCAATGAGCAGTTCTTC.

CDR3 nucleotide sequence: TGTGCCAGCAGCTTTCAGGGTTCCAGCTCCTACAATGAGCAGTTCTTC. This codes for CASSFQGSSSYNEQFF. The chain has TRBV7-8 and TRBJ2-1, with a tentative D call TRBD1 (5 bases). Trimming took off 3 bases at V and 0 bases at J, with 12 bases between the two ends. Germline loops: CDR1 SGHVS, CDR2 FQNEAQ. There are 16 residues in the CDR3.

The gene calls are TRBV3-1 (or the pseudogene TRBV3-2) and TRBJ2-7; tentatively, D is TRBD2 (7 bases). V was cut by 4 bases and J by 7 bases, with 17 bases left in between. The V gene's germline CDR1 is LGHDT and CDR2 YNNKEL (reference sequence). The CDR3 runs 14 residues. The DNA of the CDR3 is TGTGCCAGCAGCCGCGGGTCGGGGGGCGGAGAGCAGTACTTC. This encodes CASSRGSGGGEQYF.

The chain uses TRBV28 and TRBJ1-5; unclear D gene. The CDR3 is 15 residues long. V was shortened by 7 bases and J by 5 bases, with 18 bases between the two germline ends. The V gene's germline CDR1 is MDHEN and CDR2 SYDVKM. This CDR3 is CASTTPGRVYQPQHF. In nucleotides, the CDR3 is TGTGCCAGCACTACCCCGGGAAGGGTTTATCAGCCCCAGCATTTT.

The chain recombines TRBV29-1 with TRBJ1-1, with D hard to call. Per germline, CDR1 SQVTM and CDR2 ANQGSEA. CDR3 length equals 11 residues. The V end lost 4 bases, the J end lost 6 bases, and 9 bases lay between the germline ends. This CDR3 reads CSVGEAAEAFF. The CDR3 bases are TGCAGCGTTGGGGAGGCCGCTGAAGCTTTCTTT. The full variable domain, rest sourced from reference TRBV29-1 and TRBJ1-1, is SAVISQKPSRDICQRGTSLTIQCQVDSQVTMMFWYRQQPGQSLTLIATANQGSEATYESGFVIDKFPISRPNLTFSTLTVSNMSPEDSSIYLCSVGEAAEAFFGQGTRLTVV.

The V call is TRBV12-3 or TRBV12-4, the J call TRBJ2-7; 9 positions agree with TRBD2. V gave up 6 bases and J gave up 7 bases; unmatched junction bases: 7. The CDR3 is 13 residues long. CDR3 sequence: CASRIAGAGEQYF. The CDR3 nucleotides read TGTGCCAGCAGAATAGCGGGGGCGGGGGAGCAGTACTTC.

This clone was seen just once. This chain uses TRBV5-1 with TRBJ2-5; the D gene is possibly TRBD1 (5 bases). V was pared by 2 bases and J by 4 bases, with 12 bases between. The CDR3 contains 14 residues. Looked up from germline, CDR1 is SGHRS and CDR2 is YFSETQ. Written as DNA, the CDR3 is TGCGCCAGCAGCTTCGATTGGGGCGCAGAGACCCAGTACTTC. It yields the protein CASSFDWGAETQYF. The variable domain in full, completed from reference TRBV5-1 and TRBJ2-5, reads KAGVTQTPRYLIKTRGQQVTLSCSPISGHRSVSWYQQTPGQGLQFLFEYFSETQRNKGNFPGRFSGRQFSNSRSEMNVSTLELGDSALYLCASSFDWGAETQYFGPGTRLLVL.

The rearrangement joins TRBV27 to TRBJ2-7; weak D call: TRBD1 (5 bases). This CDR3 has 13 residues. Germline loops: CDR1 MNHEY, CDR2 SMNVEV (reference sequence). V lost 0 bases and J lost 4, with 7 bases in between. CDR3 residues: CASSLSPGYEQYF. In DNA form, the CDR3 reads TGTGCCAGCAGTTTATCCCCAGGGTACGAGCAGTACTTC.

This chain joins TRBV5-5 and TRBJ1-3, with TRBD1 as a possible D gene (5 bases). The CDR3 consists of 16 residues. V was cut by 0 bases and J by 0 bases, with 10 bases left in between. CDR1 SGHKS and CDR2 YYEKEE come from the germline V gene (reference sequence). CDR3 residues: CASSLGGLSSGNTIYF. The CDR3 nucleotides are TGTGCCAGCAGCTTGGGGGGCCTGAGCTCTGGAAACACCATATATTTT. The full variable domain, rest sourced from reference TRBV5-5 and TRBJ1-3, is DAGVTQSPTHLIKTRGQQVTLRCSPISGHKSVSWYQQVLGQGPQFIFQYYEKEERGRGNFPDRFSARQFPNYSSELNVNALLLGDSALYLCASSLGGLSSGNTIYFGEGSWLTVV.

The rearrangement links TRBV7-2 to TRBJ1-3, with D unclear. This CDR3 contains 15 residues. The germline V and J ends were trimmed by 1 base and 0 bases, with 7 bases remaining between them. Germline V gene lookup returns CDR1 SGHTA and CDR2 FQGNSA. In nucleotides, the CDR3 is TGTGCCAGCAGCTTAGGGTACAGCTCTGGAAACACCATATATTTT. Its translation is CASSLGYSSGNTIYF.

The chain links TRBV3-1 (or the pseudogene TRBV3-2) to TRBJ1-2; D call uncertain. Germline CDR1 reads LGHDT; CDR2 reads YNNKEL (reference sequence). V gave up 1 base and J gave up 2 bases, with 11 bases separating them. This CDR3 spans 15 amino acids. Written as DNA, the CDR3 is TGTGCCAGCAGCCAAGTGTCCAGGCTCAACTATGGCTACACCTTC. Translated: CASSQVSRLNYGYTF.